A single sample is the source of the 21 T cell receptor beta chains below, sequenced in a study of T-cell reconstitution after alpha-beta-depleted transplantation in children. A library of TCRbeta sequences, prepared with unique molecular identifiers, was generated. One entry per CDR3 protein results from TCRdb running MiXCR on the PCR reads. The repertoire holds fewer than 750,000 distinct CDR3 sequences, with roughly 30% as singletons. The source was PBMCs, collected before TCRalphabeta/CD19-depleted stem cell transplant. These receptors originate from a boy under three years old with Wiskott-Aldrich syndrome, due to receive a stem cell transplant.

This clonotype was counted a single time. The genes are TRBV11-2 and TRBJ2-2; perhaps TRBD1 as D (5 bases). Looked up from germline, CDR1 is SGHAT and CDR2 is FQNNGV. Trimming cost V 5 bases and J 1 base, with 14 bases left between them. The CDR3 has 16 amino acids. The CDR3 region has the DNA TGTGCCAGCAGCCCAAGACAGTTCTGGAACACCGGGGAGCTGTTTTTT. This encodes CASSPRQFWNTGELFF.

V usage is TRBV5-5 and J usage is TRBJ2-1, with D perhaps given as TRBD1 or TRBD2 (5 bases each). The CDR3 extends over 15 amino acids. V lost 4 bases and J lost 8, with 19 bases in between. The germline CDR1 and CDR2 sequences are SGHKS and YYEKEE (reference sequence). DNA of the CDR3: TGTGCCAGCAGCCCCGGGACCAAACGGTTCGATGAGCAGTTCTTC. Translating it yields CASSPGTKRFDEQFF.

This clonotype was seen a handful of times. The CDR3 nucleotides read TGTGCCAGCAGCTTAGTACCGGGAAGGCAGTTCTTC. It specifies CASSLVPGRQFF. The chain employs TRBV7-9 and TRBJ2-1; weak D call: TRBD2 (5 bases). CDR1 is SEHNR, CDR2 FQNEAQ, per germline (reference sequence). The V gene lost 1 base and the J gene lost 12 bases, with 10 bases spanning the gap. The CDR3 runs 12 residues.

The chain recombines TRBV7-3 with TRBJ2-3; 11 bases fit TRBD2. J was trimmed by 3 bases and V by 1 base; bases with no gene match: 6. Per germline, CDR1 SGHTA and CDR2 FQGTGA. The length of the CDR3 is 17 residues. The CDR3 is CASSLKGLAVGTDTQYF. The CDR3 bases are TGTGCCAGCAGCTTAAAGGGACTAGCGGTTGGGACAGATACGCAGTATTTT. Filled out from reference TRBV7-3 and TRBJ2-3, the complete variable domain reads GAGVSQTPSNKVTEKGKYVELRCDPISGHTALYWYRQSLGQGPEFLIYFQGTGAADDSGLPNDRFFAVRPEGSVSTLKIQRTERGDSAVYLCASSLKGLAVGTDTQYFGPGTRLTVL.

This clonotype turned up a few times. The gene calls are TRBV7-2 and TRBJ2-7, with D maybe TRBD2 (6 bases). Deletions cut 1 base from V and 3 bases from J, with 10 bases between. CDR1 SGHTA and CDR2 FQGNSA come from the germline V gene. CDR3 length equals 14 residues. This chain's CDR3 is CASSLVAGFYEQYF. Written as DNA, the CDR3 is TGTGCCAGCAGCTTAGTGGCGGGATTCTACGAGCAGTACTTC.

The chain recombines TRBV18 with TRBJ1-2; 9 nucleotides align to TRBD1. V dropped 6 bases and J dropped 8; count of bases not matched to a gene: 7. Germline V lookup: CDR1 KGHSH, CDR2 LQKENI. This CDR3 is 13 amino acids long. CDR3 region: CASSGQGTVGYTF. As DNA, the CDR3 is TGTGCCAGCTCTGGACAGGGGACCGTAGGCTACACCTTC.

The chain combines TRBV5-1 with TRBJ2-7, with 7 bases that match TRBD2. The CDR3 covers 16 residues. V was clipped by 2 bases and J by 0 bases; unmatched bases: 8. Germline loops: CDR1 SGHRS, CDR2 YFSETQ. The DNA for the CDR3 is TGCGCCAGCAGCTTCGGGGAGGGAGGAAGCTCCTACGAGCAGTACTTC. Its protein is CASSFGEGGSSYEQYF.

The genes are TRBV20-1 and TRBJ1-2; 12 positions agree with TRBD1. Germline loops: CDR1 DFQATT, CDR2 SNEGSKA (reference sequence). The CDR3 length is 15 residues. V shed 4 bases, J shed 2 bases, and the junction held 5 bases outside the gene matches. The CDR3 loop reads CSAIPGTGGNYGYTF. CDR3 bases: TGCAGTGCTATTCCCGGGACAGGGGGCAACTATGGCTACACCTTC.

The V and J genes are TRBV30 and TRBJ2-3; TRBD2 matches at 13 bases. The CDR3 covers 16 residues. The germline V gene encodes CDR1 GTSNPN and CDR2 SVGIG (reference sequence). The trim removed 5 bases at V and 4 bases at J, leaving 9 bases unmatched. The CDR3 loop reads CAWCTGLAGVSDTQYF. CDR3 DNA: TGTGCCTGGTGTACCGGACTAGCGGGAGTCTCAGATACGCAGTATTTT.

The rearrangement joins TRBV9 to TRBJ2-4, with D perhaps TRBD2 (6 bases). V was cut by 4 bases and J by 0 bases, with 14 bases left in between. The CDR3 has 16 amino acids. The germline CDR1 and CDR2 sequences are SGDLS and YYNGEE. This CDR3 is CASSPSGELAKNIQYF. Here the CDR3 DNA reads TGTGCCAGCAGCCCATCGGGGGAACTAGCCAAAAACATTCAGTACTTC.

This clonotype was counted between two and nine times. The gene calls are TRBV11-2 and TRBJ1-6; D remains unclear. The CDR3 is 14 residues long. Germline CDR1 and CDR2: SGHAT and FQNNGV. Trimming pared 1 base from V and 7 bases from J, leaving 8 bases between. CDR3 residues: CASSLAPQNSPLHF. CDR3 nucleotides: TGTGCCAGCAGCTTAGCCCCCCAGAATTCACCCCTCCACTTT.

The rearrangement uses TRBV20-1 and TRBJ1-5; 9 nucleotides agree with TRBD1. Germline-derived CDR1 and CDR2 are DFQATT and SNEGSKA (reference sequence). The V and J ends lost 6 bases and 6 bases, in that order; junction bases with no gene match: 6. This CDR3 is built from 13 residues. This chain's CDR3 is CSAGDRAGQPQHF. DNA of the CDR3: TGCAGTGCGGGGGACAGGGCCGGTCAGCCCCAGCATTTT.

This clonotype was counted a few times. V usage is TRBV20-1 and J usage is TRBJ1-5, with D unresolved. Germline assignment: CDR1 DFQATT and CDR2 SNEGSKA (reference sequence). Trimming removed 6 bases from V and 11 bases from J, with 17 bases in between. The CDR3 is 12 residues long. The CDR3 is CSAPTGAGAQHF. The DNA for the CDR3 is TGCAGTGCCCCTACCGGCGCCGGGGCCCAGCATTTT.

CDR3 sequence reads: CAISESGGDSSYNEQFF. The CDR3 DNA reads as TGTGCCATCAGTGAGTCAGGAGGGGACAGCTCCTACAATGAGCAGTTCTTC. This rearrangement joins TRBV10-3 to TRBJ2-1; a possible D gene is TRBD1 (7 bases). From germline, CDR1 is ENHRY and CDR2 SYGVKD. Trimming shortened V by 0 bases and J by 0 bases, and 12 bases separated the two germline ends. The CDR3 is 17 amino acids.

The gene calls are TRBV5-5 and TRBJ2-5; 14 nucleotides line up with TRBD2. The V and J ends lost 0 bases and 5 bases, in that order; junction bases with no gene match: 3. CDR1 and CDR2 from the germline V gene are SGHKS and YYEKEE (reference sequence). This CDR3 has 16 residues. The CDR3 region is CASSLGLAGGPETQYF. Here the CDR3 DNA reads TGTGCCAGCAGCTTGGGACTAGCGGGAGGGCCGGAGACCCAGTACTTC. Looking up the rest from reference TRBV5-5 and TRBJ2-5 gives the full variable domain: DAGVTQSPTHLIKTRGQQVTLRCSPISGHKSVSWYQQVLGQGPQFIFQYYEKEERGRGNFPDRFSARQFPNYSSELNVNALLLGDSALYLCASSLGLAGGPETQYFGPGTRLLVL.

This clonotype was counted a few times. The chain couples TRBV15 to TRBJ2-2; D is possibly TRBD2 (6 bases). In germline, CDR1 is LNHNV, CDR2 YYDKDF (reference sequence). The CDR3 runs to 15 residues. Trimming took off 2 bases at V and 6 bases at J, with 13 bases between the two ends. The CDR3 is CATSRYGGTSGELFF. In nucleotides, the CDR3 is TGTGCCACCAGCAGATATGGCGGGACTTCCGGGGAGCTGTTTTTT.

The CDR3 loop is CASSSTGLPFTDTQYF. CDR3 nucleotide sequence: TGCGCCAGCAGCTCCACCGGGCTACCCTTCACAGATACGCAGTATTTT. The chain uses TRBV5-1 and TRBJ2-3, with D unresolved. The CDR3 extends over 16 amino acids. The germline gives CDR1 SGHRS, CDR2 YFSETQ. V lost 3 bases to trimming and J lost 2 bases, with 16 bases between them.

This rearrangement joins TRBV7-8 to TRBJ2-7; the D gene could be TRBD1 or TRBD2 (6 bases each). Germline V lookup: CDR1 SGHVS, CDR2 FQNEAQ. The CDR3 has 16 amino acids. The V gene lost 1 base and the J gene lost 2 bases, with 15 bases spanning the gap. CDR3 residues: CASSLGGREWPYEQYF. CDR3 nucleotide sequence: TGTGCCAGCAGCTTAGGGGGGCGGGAATGGCCCTACGAGCAGTACTTC.

In its sample, this clonotype was seen many times. J is TRBJ2-1 and V is TRBV5-1, with TRBD2 identical over 10 bases. Germline loops: CDR1 SGHRS, CDR2 YFSETQ. With 1 base clipped from V and 9 bases from J, the junction kept 13 bases outside the gene matches. This CDR3 contains 17 residues. The CDR3 DNA is TGCGCCAGCAGCTTGAACCCTAGCGGGAGAATACAGAGTGAGCAGTTCTTC. It translates to CASSLNPSGRIQSEQFF.

A few counts support this clonotype. The chain combines TRBV27 with TRBJ2-2, with TRBD2 identical over 8 bases. Germline V gene lookup returns CDR1 MNHEY and CDR2 SMNVEV (reference sequence). The V gene end was trimmed by 3 bases and the J gene end by 8 bases; junction bases not matched to a gene: 5. The CDR3 covers 14 residues. The chain's CDR3 is CASSFGRANGELFF. The CDR3 DNA is TGTGCCAGCAGTTTCGGGAGGGCCAATGGGGAGCTGTTTTTT.

This chain joins TRBV27 and TRBJ2-5, with D tentatively TRBD1 (5 bases). The germline V and J ends were trimmed by 7 bases and 4 bases, with 13 bases remaining between them. The CDR3 spans 13 residues. CDR1 is MNHEY, CDR2 SMNVEV, per germline (reference sequence). The CDR3, as DNA: TGTGCCAGCACCTCGTTGGGGCCAGAGACCCAGTACTTC. Translated, it gives CASTSLGPETQYF.